This TCR beta chain came from a study of T cell repertoires in ileal Crohn's disease. Study summary: Every patient was operated on for stricturing (about 60%) or penetrating (approximately 40%) complications.

V was clipped by 3 bases and J by 7 bases; unmatched bases: 11. In germline, CDR1 is SGHNT, CDR2 YYREEE (reference sequence). The CDR3 contains 15 residues. Time point denoted: neoterminal ileum biopsy at postoperative endoscopy, about 6 months after surgery. The repertoire was sequenced with immunoSEQ multiplex PCR; TCRdb's copy has only in-frame clones and lacks some. Of 5,000 or so clones detected, roughly 69% appear once; the ten largest clones hold 29%. The gene calls are TRBV5-4 and TRBJ2-5, with 8 bases that match TRBD2. Sequenced sample: ileal tissue. This sequence originates from an adult with Crohn's disease. The DNA of the CDR3 is TGTGCCAGCAGCTCCCGGGACCAACGGGGGGGGACCCAGTACTTC. Translated, it gives CASSSRDQRGGTQYF.